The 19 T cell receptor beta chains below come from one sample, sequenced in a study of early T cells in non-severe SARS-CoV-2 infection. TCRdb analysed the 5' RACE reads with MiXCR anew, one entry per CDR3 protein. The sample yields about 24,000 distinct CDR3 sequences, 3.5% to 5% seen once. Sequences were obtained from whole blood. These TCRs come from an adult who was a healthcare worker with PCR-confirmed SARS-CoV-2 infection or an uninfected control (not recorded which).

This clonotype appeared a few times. The CDR3 DNA reads TGCGCCAGCAGCCAAGGCCGGTACTCCTACAATGAGCAGTTCTTC. This encodes CASSQGRYSYNEQFF. The chain employs TRBV4-3 and TRBJ2-1; D not resolved. CDR1 LGHNA and CDR2 YSLEER come from the germline V gene. This CDR3 spans 15 amino acids. V was pared by 1 base and J by 0 bases, with 7 bases between.

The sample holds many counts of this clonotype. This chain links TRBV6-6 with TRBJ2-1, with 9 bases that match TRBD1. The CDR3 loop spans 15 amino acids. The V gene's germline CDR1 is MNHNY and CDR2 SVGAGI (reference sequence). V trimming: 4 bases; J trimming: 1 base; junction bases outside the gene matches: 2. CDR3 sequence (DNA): TGTGCCAGCAGTTCGACAGGGGGGTCCTACAATGAGCAGTTCTTC. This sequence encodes CASSSTGGSYNEQFF.

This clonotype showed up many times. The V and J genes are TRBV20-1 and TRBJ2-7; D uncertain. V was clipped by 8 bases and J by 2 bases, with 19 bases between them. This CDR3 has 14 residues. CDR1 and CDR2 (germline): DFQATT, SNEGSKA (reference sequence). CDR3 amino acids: CSPLGRSKAYEQYF. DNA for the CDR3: TGCAGTCCCCTGGGCCGAAGTAAGGCCTACGAGCAGTACTTC.

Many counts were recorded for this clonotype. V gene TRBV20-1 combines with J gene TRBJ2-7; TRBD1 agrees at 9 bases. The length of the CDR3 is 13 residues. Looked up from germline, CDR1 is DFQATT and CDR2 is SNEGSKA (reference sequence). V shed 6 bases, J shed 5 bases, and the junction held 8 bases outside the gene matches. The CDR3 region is CSAEDRGIDEQYF. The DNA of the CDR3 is TGCAGTGCCGAAGACAGGGGGATCGACGAGCAGTACTTC.

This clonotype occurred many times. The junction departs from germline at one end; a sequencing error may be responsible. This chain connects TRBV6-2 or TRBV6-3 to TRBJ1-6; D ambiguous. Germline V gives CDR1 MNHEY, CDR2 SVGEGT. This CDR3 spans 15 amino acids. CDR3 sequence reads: CASSLYRSNNSSLHF. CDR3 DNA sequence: TGTGCCAGCAGTCTATACCGGAGTAATAATTCATCCCTCCACTTT.

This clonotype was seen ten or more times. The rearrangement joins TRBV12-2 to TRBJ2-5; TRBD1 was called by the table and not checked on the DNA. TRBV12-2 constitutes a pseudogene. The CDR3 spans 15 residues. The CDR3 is CASRRRTGQGETQYF. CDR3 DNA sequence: TGTGCAAGTCGCCGTAGGACAGGGCAGGGAGAGACCCAGTACTTC.

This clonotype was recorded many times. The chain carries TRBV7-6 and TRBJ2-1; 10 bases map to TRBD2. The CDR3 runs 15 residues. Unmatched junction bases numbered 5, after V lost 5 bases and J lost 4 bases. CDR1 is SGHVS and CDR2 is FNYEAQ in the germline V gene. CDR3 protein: CASSQSGGAYNEQFF. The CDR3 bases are TGTGCCAGCAGCCAGAGCGGGGGGGCATACAATGAGCAGTTCTTC.

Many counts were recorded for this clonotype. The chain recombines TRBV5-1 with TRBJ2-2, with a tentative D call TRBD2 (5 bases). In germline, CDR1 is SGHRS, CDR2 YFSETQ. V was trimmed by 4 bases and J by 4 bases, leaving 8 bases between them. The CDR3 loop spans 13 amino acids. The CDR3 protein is CASSISVTGELFF. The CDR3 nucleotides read TGCGCCAGCAGCATTAGCGTCACCGGGGAGCTGTTTTTT.

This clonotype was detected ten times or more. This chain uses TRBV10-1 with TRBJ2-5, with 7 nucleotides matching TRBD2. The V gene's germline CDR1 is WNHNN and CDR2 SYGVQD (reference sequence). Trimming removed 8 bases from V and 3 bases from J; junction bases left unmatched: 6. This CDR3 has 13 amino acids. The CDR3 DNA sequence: TGCGCCAGCTCCGGGAGGTTGGAAGAGACCCAGTACTTC. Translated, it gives CASSGRLEETQYF.

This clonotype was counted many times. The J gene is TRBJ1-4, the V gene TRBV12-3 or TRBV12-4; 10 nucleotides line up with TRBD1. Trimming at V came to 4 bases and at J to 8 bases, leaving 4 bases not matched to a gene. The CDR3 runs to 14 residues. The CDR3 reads CASSWGQGREKLFF. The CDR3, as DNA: TGTGCCAGCAGTTGGGGACAGGGGCGCGAAAAACTGTTTTTT.

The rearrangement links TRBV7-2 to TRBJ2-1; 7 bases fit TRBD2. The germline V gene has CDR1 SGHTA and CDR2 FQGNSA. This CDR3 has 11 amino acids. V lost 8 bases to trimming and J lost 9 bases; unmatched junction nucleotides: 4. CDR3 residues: CASGGRSEQFF. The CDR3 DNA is TGTGCCAGCGGCGGGAGATCTGAGCAGTTCTTC.

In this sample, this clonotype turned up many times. The CDR3 DNA reads TGCGCCAGCAGCCAGACCACTCGGGGGGCCCAACTAGCCAAAAACATTCAGTACTTC. It yields the protein CASSQTTRGAQLAKNIQYF. The chain joins TRBV4-3 to TRBJ2-4; D may be TRBD2 (7 bases). Germline loops: CDR1 LGHNA, CDR2 YSLEER. Trimming pared 3 bases from V and 0 bases from J, leaving 21 bases between. The CDR3 extends over 19 amino acids.

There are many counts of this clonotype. CDR3 nucleotide sequence: TGTGCCAGCAGCGTTAGCCGCTCTGGGGCCAACGTCCTGACTTTC. Translated: CASSVSRSGANVLTF. This chain links TRBV11-2 with TRBJ2-6; D gene uncertain. This CDR3 region has 15 residues. Germline CDR1 SGHAT, CDR2 FQNNGV. Trimming took 5 bases from V and 0 from J, leaving 8 bases between them.

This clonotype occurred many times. As DNA, the CDR3 is TGTGCCAGCAGCTCCGGGACGGCTCCCTACGAGCAGTACTTC. It yields the protein CASSSGTAPYEQYF. This chain links TRBV5-4 with TRBJ2-7; D may be TRBD1 or TRBD2 (5 bases each). Germline V gene data show CDR1 as SGHNT and CDR2 as YYREEE (reference sequence). With 3 bases removed from V and 2 bases from J, the gap between germline ends came to 12 bases. The CDR3 covers 14 residues.

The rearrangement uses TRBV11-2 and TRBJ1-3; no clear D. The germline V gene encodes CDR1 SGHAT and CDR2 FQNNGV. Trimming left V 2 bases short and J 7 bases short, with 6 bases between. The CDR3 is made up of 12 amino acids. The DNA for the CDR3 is TGTGCCAGCAGCTTATCCGTTAACACCATATATTTT. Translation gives CASSLSVNTIYF.

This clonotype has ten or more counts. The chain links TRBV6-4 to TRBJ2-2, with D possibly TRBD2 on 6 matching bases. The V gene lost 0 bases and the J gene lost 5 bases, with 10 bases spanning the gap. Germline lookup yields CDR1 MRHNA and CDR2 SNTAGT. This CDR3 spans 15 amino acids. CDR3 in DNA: TGTGCCAGCAGTGACTCTTTGGGGGGAACCGGGGAGCTGTTTTTT. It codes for CASSDSLGGTGELFF.

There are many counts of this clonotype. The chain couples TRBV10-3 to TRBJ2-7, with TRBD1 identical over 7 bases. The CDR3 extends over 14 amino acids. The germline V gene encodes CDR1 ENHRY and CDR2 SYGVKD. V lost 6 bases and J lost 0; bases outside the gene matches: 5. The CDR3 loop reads CAISPDRISYEQYF. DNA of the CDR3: TGTGCCATCAGCCCGGACAGGATCTCCTACGAGCAGTACTTC.

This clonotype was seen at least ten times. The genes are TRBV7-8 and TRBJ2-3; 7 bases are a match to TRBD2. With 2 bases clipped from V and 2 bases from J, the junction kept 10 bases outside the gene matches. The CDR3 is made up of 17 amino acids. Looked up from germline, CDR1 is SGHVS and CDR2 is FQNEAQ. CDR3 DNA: TGTGCCAGCAGCTTAAGGAGCCTAGCGGACCCCACAGATACGCAGTATTTT. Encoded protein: CASSLRSLADPTDTQYF.

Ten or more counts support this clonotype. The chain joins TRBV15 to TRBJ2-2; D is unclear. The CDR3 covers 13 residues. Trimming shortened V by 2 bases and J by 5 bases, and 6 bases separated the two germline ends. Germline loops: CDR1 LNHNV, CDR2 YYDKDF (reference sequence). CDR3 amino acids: CATSRLKTGELFF. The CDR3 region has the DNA TGTGCCACCAGCAGACTCAAGACCGGGGAGCTGTTTTTT.